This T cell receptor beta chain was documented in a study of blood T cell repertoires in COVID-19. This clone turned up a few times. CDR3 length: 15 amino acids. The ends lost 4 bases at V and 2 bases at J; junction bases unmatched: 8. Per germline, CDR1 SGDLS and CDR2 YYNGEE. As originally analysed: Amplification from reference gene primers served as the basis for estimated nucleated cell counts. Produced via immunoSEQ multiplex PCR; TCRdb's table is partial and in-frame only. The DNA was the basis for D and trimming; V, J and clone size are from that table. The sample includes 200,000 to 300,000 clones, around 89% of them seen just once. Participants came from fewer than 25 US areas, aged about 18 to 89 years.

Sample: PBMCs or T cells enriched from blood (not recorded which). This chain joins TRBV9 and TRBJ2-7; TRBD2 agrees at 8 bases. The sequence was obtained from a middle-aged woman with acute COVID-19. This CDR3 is CASSPGTGGTYEQYF. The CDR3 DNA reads TGTGCCAGCAGCCCCGGGACGGGGGGGACCTACGAGCAGTACTTC.